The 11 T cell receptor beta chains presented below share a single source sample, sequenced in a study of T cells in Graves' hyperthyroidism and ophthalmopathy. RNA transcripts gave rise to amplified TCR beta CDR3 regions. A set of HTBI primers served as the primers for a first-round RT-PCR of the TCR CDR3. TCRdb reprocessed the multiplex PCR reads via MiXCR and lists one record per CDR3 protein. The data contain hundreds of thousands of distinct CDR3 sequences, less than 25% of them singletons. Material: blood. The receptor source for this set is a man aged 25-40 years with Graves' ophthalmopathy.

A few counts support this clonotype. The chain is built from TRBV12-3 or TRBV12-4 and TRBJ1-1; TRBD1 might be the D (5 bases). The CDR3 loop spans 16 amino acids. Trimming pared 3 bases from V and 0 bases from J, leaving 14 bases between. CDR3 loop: CASSFAGVGMNTEAFF. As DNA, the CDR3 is TGTGCCAGCAGTTTCGCGGGGGTGGGTATGAACACTGAAGCTTTCTTT.

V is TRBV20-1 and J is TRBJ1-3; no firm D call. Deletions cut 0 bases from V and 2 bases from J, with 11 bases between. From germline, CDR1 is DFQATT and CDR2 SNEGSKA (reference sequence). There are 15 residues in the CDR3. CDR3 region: CSARDYRAAGNTIYF. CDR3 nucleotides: TGCAGTGCTAGAGATTATAGAGCGGCTGGAAACACCATATATTTT.

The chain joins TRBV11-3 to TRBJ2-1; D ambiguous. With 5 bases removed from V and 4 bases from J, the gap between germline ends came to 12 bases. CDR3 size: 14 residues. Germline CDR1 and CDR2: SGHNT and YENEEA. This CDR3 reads CASSQTGRYNEQFF. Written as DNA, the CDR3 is TGTGCCAGCAGCCAAACGGGCAGGTACAATGAGCAGTTCTTC.

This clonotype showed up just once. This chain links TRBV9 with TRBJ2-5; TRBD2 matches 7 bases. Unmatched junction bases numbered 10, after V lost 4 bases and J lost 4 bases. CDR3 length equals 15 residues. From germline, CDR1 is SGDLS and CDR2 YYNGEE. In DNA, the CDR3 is TGTGCCAGCAGCCCCCTCGGGACGGGGGGAGAGACCCAGTACTTC. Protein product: CASSPLGTGGETQYF.

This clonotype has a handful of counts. For the CDR3, the DNA is TGTGCCAGCAGCGTAGCGGGAGGGAGGCAAGAGACCCAGTACTTC. It translates to CASSVAGGRQETQYF. This chain links TRBV9 with TRBJ2-5, with 8 bases that match TRBD2. CDR1 SGDLS and CDR2 YYNGEE come from the germline V gene. This CDR3 contains 15 residues. V shed 0 bases and J 2 bases; nucleotides not matched to a gene: 3. The full variable domain, rest sourced from reference TRBV9 and TRBJ2-5, is DSGVTQTPKHLITATGQRVTLRCSPRSGDLSVYWYQQSLDQGLQFLIQYYNGEERAKGNILERFSAQQFPDLHSELNLSSLELGDSALYFCASSVAGGRQETQYFGPGTRLLVL.

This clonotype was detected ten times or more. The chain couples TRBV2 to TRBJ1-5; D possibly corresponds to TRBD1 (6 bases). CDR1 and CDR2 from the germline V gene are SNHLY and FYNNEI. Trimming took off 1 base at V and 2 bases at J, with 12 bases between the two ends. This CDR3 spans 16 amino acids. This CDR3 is CASSEEQGMGNQPQHF. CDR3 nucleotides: TGTGCCAGCAGTGAAGAGCAGGGGATGGGCAATCAGCCCCAGCATTTT.

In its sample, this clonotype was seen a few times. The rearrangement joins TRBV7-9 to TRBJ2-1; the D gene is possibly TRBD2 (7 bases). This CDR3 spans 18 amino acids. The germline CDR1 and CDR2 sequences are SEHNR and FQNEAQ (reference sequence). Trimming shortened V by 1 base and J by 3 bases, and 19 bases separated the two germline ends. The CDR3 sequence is CASSLGGGGAPIYNEQFF. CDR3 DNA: TGTGCCAGCAGCTTAGGGGGGGGCGGGGCCCCTATCTACAATGAGCAGTTCTTC.

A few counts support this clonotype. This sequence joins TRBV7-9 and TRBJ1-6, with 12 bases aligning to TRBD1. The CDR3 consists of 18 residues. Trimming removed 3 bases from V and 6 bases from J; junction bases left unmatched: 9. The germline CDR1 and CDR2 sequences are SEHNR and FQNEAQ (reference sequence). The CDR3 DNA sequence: TGTGCCAGCAGCTTCGGGACAGGGGGCTTGGGGAGTAATTCACCCCTCCACTTT. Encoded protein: CASSFGTGGLGSNSPLHF.

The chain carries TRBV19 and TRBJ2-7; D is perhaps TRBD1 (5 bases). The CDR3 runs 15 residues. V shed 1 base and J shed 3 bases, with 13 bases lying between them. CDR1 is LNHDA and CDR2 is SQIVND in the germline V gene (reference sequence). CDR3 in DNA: TGTGCCAGTAGTATAGGACAGCTAGGGTTCTACGAGCAGTACTTC. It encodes CASSIGQLGFYEQYF.

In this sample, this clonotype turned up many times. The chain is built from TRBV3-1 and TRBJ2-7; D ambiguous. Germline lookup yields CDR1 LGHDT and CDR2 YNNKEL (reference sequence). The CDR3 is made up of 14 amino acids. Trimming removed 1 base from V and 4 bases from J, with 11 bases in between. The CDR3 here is CASSQGQLDYEQYF. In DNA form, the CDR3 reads TGTGCCAGCAGCCAAGGACAACTTGATTACGAGCAGTACTTC.

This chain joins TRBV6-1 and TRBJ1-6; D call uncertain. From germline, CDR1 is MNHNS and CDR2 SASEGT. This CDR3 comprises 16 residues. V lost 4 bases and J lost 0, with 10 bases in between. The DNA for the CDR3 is TGTGCCAGCAGTGCGCCCACAAGCTCCTATAATTCACCCCTCCACTTT. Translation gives CASSAPTSSYNSPLHF.